One sample yielded the 16 T cell receptor beta chains listed below, sequenced in a study of control samples from healthy donors and cancer patients. Sequenced by immunoSEQ multiplex PCR; TCRdb stores in-frame clones only, minus some. The data show 150,000 or so clones, about 94% seen once. The sequenced sample consisted of blood. The receptors come from a man in his forties or fifties in good health.

The chain has TRBV19 and TRBJ2-2; TRBD1 agrees at 7 bases. Germline V lookup: CDR1 LNHDA, CDR2 SQIVND (reference sequence). J gave up 4 bases and V 9 bases, and 5 bases lay outside the gene matches. The CDR3 has 13 residues. The CDR3 protein is CARDRVGTGELFF. The CDR3, as DNA: TGTGCCAGAGACAGGGTAGGCACCGGGGAGCTGTTTTTT.

In this sample, this clone turned up once. The J gene is TRBJ2-7, the V gene TRBV9; D unresolved. CDR3 length equals 14 residues. The germline CDR1 and CDR2 sequences are SGDLS and YYNGEE. V was cut by 0 bases and J by 9 bases, with 16 bases left in between. CDR3 nucleotides: TGTGCCAGCAGCGTAGAAGTATTTGACTCACCGCAGTACTTC. Encoded protein: CASSVEVFDSPQYF.

This chain uses TRBV3-1 (or the pseudogene TRBV3-2) with TRBJ1-1; 9 bases match TRBD1. V lost 1 base to trimming and J lost 4 bases; unmatched junction nucleotides: 10. This CDR3 is 17 amino acids long. From germline, CDR1 is LGHDT and CDR2 YNNKEL (reference sequence). The CDR3 reads CASSQASPGQGITEAFF. The CDR3 DNA is TGTGCCAGCAGCCAAGCGTCACCGGGACAGGGTATCACTGAAGCTTTCTTT.

V gene TRBV5-5 combines with J gene TRBJ2-7, with 10 bases matching TRBD2. Looked up from germline, CDR1 is SGHKS and CDR2 is YYEKEE (reference sequence). The CDR3 runs 16 residues. V shed 3 bases, J shed 2 bases, and the junction held 8 bases outside the gene matches. CDR3 protein: CASSSGMSGGAYEQYF. CDR3 nucleotide sequence: TGTGCCAGCAGCTCGGGGATGAGCGGGGGGGCCTACGAGCAGTACTTC.

The J gene is TRBJ2-7, the V gene TRBV6-4; 9 nucleotides line up with TRBD1. There are 14 residues in the CDR3. The germline gives CDR1 MRHNA, CDR2 SNTAGT. V trimming: 6 bases; J trimming: 7 bases; junction bases outside the gene matches: 10. CDR3 in DNA: TGTGCCAGCAGACCGGGACAGGGAGTGGGGGAGCAGTACTTC. It translates to CASRPGQGVGEQYF.

The chain couples TRBV28 to TRBJ2-7; maybe TRBD1 (5 bases). The CDR3 has 11 amino acids. The ends were cut back, 9 bases at V and 2 bases at J, with 8 bases in the middle. Germline-derived CDR1 and CDR2 are MDHEN and SYDVKM. CDR3 amino acids: CASLGPYEQYF. CDR3 in DNA: TGTGCCAGTTTGGGGCCCTACGAGCAGTACTTC.

V usage is TRBV28 and J usage is TRBJ1-6; 8 bases match TRBD1. Germline-derived CDR1 and CDR2 are MDHEN and SYDVKM. The CDR3 extends over 15 amino acids. With 5 bases clipped from V and 9 bases from J, the junction kept 9 bases outside the gene matches. CDR3 residues: CASSPGQVLSSPLHF. As DNA, the CDR3 is TGTGCCAGCAGTCCGGGACAGGTTTTGAGTTCACCCCTCCACTTT. Combining the CDR3 with reference TRBV28 and TRBJ1-6 gives the whole variable domain DVKVTQSSRYLVKRTGEKVFLECVQDMDHENMFWYRQDPGLGLRLIYFSYDVKMKEKGDIPEGYSVSREKKERFSLILESASTNQTSMYLCASSPGQVLSSPLHFGNGTRLTVT.

As DNA, the CDR3 is TGCGCCAGCAGCCCAGGACAGACTGGAAACACCATATATTTT. Residues: CASSPGQTGNTIYF. The chain recombines TRBV5-1 with TRBJ1-3; a possible D gene is TRBD1 (6 bases). V was shortened by 4 bases and J by 2 bases, with 10 bases between the two germline ends. The CDR3 totals 14 residues. Germline V gene sequence: CDR1 SGHRS, CDR2 YFSETQ.

The chain carries TRBV6-6 and TRBJ1-1; 8 bases are a match to TRBD1. This CDR3 has 15 residues. Germline CDR1 reads MNHNY; CDR2 reads SVGAGI (reference sequence). J was trimmed by 7 bases and V by 0 bases; bases with no gene match: 7. CDR3 DNA: TGTGCCAGCAGTTACTCGACAGGGGCCCGTTTTGAAGCTTTCTTT. This translates into CASSYSTGARFEAFF.

This clone has only one observation. The chain has TRBV7-9 and TRBJ1-2; a possible D gene is TRBD1 (6 bases). Germline CDR1 SEHNR, CDR2 FQNEAQ (reference sequence). Trimming stripped 5 bases from V and 4 bases from J, with 17 bases between. This CDR3 contains 15 residues. The DNA for the CDR3 is TGTGCCAGCAGCCCTTGGACAGTTTCTGGCTATGGCTACACCTTC. It codes for CASSPWTVSGYGYTF.

The chain uses TRBV3-1 (or the pseudogene TRBV3-2) and TRBJ2-1; 9 bases fit TRBD1. Germline V gives CDR1 LGHDT, CDR2 YNNKEL (reference sequence). Unmatched junction bases numbered 3, after V lost 0 bases and J lost 9 bases. The CDR3 is 14 amino acids. The CDR3 bases are TGTGCCAGCAGCCAAGAGACAGGGGGACGTGAGCAGTTCTTC. Protein: CASSQETGGREQFF.

The gene calls are TRBV27 and TRBJ2-3, with 7 bases lining up with TRBD1. The CDR3 runs 14 residues. The germline CDR1 and CDR2 sequences are MNHEY and SMNVEV (reference sequence). With V trimmed by 5 bases and J by 6 bases, 8 bases remained unmatched. In nucleotides, the CDR3 is TGTGCCAGCAGTCCGGCCACAGGGGCTGATACGCAGTATTTT. Amino acid sequence: CASSPATGADTQYF.

This clone was found once. The J gene is TRBJ1-6, the V gene TRBV3-1 (or the pseudogene TRBV3-2); no definite D call. Germline V gives CDR1 LGHDT, CDR2 YNNKEL (reference sequence). The CDR3 spans 16 residues. The V and J ends lost 4 bases and 0 bases respectively, with 10 bases between them. This CDR3 reads CASSPSVLSYNSPLHF. In DNA form, the CDR3 reads TGTGCCAGCAGCCCATCGGTCCTCTCCTATAATTCACCCCTCCACTTT.

The chain carries TRBV24-1 and TRBJ1-4; D perhaps matches TRBD1 (5 bases). V lost 4 bases to trimming and J lost 8 bases, with 10 bases between them. Germline loops: CDR1 KGHDR, CDR2 SFDVKD. CDR3 length: 13 amino acids. The CDR3 DNA is TGTGCCACCAGTGACGGGGACGGGGAAAAACTGTTTTTT. Protein: CATSDGDGEKLFF.

Comment on this clone: The same CDR3 is also encoded by other DNA sequences in this sample. This rearrangement joins TRBV5-1 to TRBJ2-3; TRBD2 might be the D (5 bases). The CDR3 extends over 14 amino acids. Trimming took 0 bases from V and 1 from J, leaving 6 bases between them. CDR1 is SGHRS and CDR2 is YFSETQ in the germline V gene. DNA for the CDR3: TGCGCCAGCAGCTTGGCCGGGGGCACAGATACGCAGTATTTT. Amino acids: CASSLAGGTDTQYF.

This chain uses TRBV2 with TRBJ1-2, with D hard to call. Trimming shortened V by 4 bases and J by 3 bases, and 9 bases separated the two germline ends. The germline gives CDR1 SNHLY, CDR2 FYNNEI. The CDR3 contains 13 residues. The CDR3 bases are TGTGCCAGCAGTGGAGAGGTGGACTATGGCTACACCTTC. Translated: CASSGEVDYGYTF.